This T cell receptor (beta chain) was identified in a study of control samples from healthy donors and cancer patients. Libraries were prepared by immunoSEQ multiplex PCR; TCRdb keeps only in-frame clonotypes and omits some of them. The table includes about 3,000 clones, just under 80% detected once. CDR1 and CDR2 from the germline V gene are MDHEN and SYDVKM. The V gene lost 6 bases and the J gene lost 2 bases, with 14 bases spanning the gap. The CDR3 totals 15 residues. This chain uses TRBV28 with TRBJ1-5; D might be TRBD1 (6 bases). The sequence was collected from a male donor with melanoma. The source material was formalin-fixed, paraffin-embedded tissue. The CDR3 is CASSDMGAGNQPQHF. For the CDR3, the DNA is TGTGCCAGCAGCGACATGGGGGCAGGCAATCAGCCCCAGCATTTT. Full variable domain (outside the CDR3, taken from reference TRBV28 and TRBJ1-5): DVKVTQSSRYLVKRTGEKVFLECVQDMDHENMFWYRQDPGLGLRLIYFSYDVKMKEKGDIPEGYSVSREKKERFSLILESASTNQTSMYLCASSDMGAGNQPQHFGDGTRLSIL.